This T cell receptor beta chain is from a study of T cell repertoires in cytomegalovirus infection. Whole-study context: CMV infection plus the matching HLA type was flagged by public TCR beta signatures.

TCRdb re-called the reads with MiXCR, one entry per CDR3 protein. The data show around 23,000 distinct CDR3 sequences, approximately 22% seen once. Findings and limits, study-wide: Ex vivo responses were dominated by HLA-C-restricted CMV-specific TCR beta clonotypes. Cumulative frequency of public TCR beta families picked out carriers of CMV plus the relevant HLA.

The CDR3 runs 15 residues. V lost 6 bases and J lost 7; bases outside the gene matches: 10. The V gene's germline CDR1 is MRHNA and CDR2 SNTAGT. This clonotype was seen repeatedly, ten times or more. Its antigen is unidentified. This receptor was taken from a human donor in good health (CMV status not recorded). Some clones in this sample may be carry-over from other donors' samples. Sequencing was performed on CD8+ T cells from cultured PBMCs, taken from culture after CMV antigen stimulation. The chain carries TRBV6-4 and TRBJ2-1, with 9 bases identical to TRBD1. The CDR3 region has the DNA TGTGCCAGCAGCGATACCGGGACAGGGTTTAATGAGCAGTTCTTC. Encoded protein: CASSDTGTGFNEQFF.